This T cell receptor (beta chain) appears in the sequencing data of a study of shared clonotypes between healthy human individuals. Study as a whole: Per donor, CD8 memory used one plate, CD8 naive used two, CD4 memory used three and CD4 naive used three.

About this clone: As yet, its antigen is unknown. The same CDR3 can be traced to other DNA sequences in this sample.

Clones were sequenced by immunoSEQ multiplex PCR, and TCRdb holds only the in-frame ones, with some missing. The table has some 2.3 million clones, approximately 93% seen once; the top ten hold about 0.41%. Study-level points and caveats: A small donor pool kept down the genetic and exposure-history diversity that was represented. Large sequencing depth failed to make sorted-subset sequencing complete, rarefaction showed.

This CDR3 contains 14 residues. CDR1 and CDR2 (germline): SGHRS, YFSETQ. With 2 bases removed from V and 0 bases from J, the gap between germline ends came to 6 bases. The receptor comes from a young man in good health. Some clones in this sample may be carry-over from other donors' samples. The sequencing sample was made of naive CD4+ T cells from PBMCs. Subset described: CD45RA+ positively selected. This sequence joins TRBV5-1 and TRBJ1-5; no clear D. Here the CDR3 DNA reads TGCGCCAGCAGCTTATGGGGTAGCAATCAGCCCCAGCATTTT. Translated: CASSLWGSNQPQHF.